This TCR beta chain was sequenced for a study of OX40 agonist ivuxolimab in advanced cancers. In terms of the full investigation: The costimulatory receptor OX40 (CD134) was targeted by ivuxolimab, a fully human IgG2 agonistic monoclonal antibody. Intravenous ivuxolimab was administered to patients every 2 weeks at six dose levels: 0.01, 0.1, 0.3, 1.5, 3 and 10 mg/kg. Of the roughly 53 patients in dose escalation, 19 had hepatocellular carcinoma, some 15 had melanoma, 9 had renal cell carcinoma and 9 had head and neck cancer. The dose-escalation cohort was around 83% male with a mean age of approximately 60 years, ranging from roughly 23 to 90. Prior anti-PD-1, anti-PD-L1 or anti-CTLA-4 therapy was permitted, and about 40% of dose-escalation patients had received checkpoint inhibitors. Partial responses were achieved by three dose-escalation patients, of whom one had hepatocellular carcinoma and two had cutaneous melanoma. Peripheral TCRbeta sequencing aimed to test whether ivuxolimab altered TCR sequence diversity and caused clonal T-cell expansion. The paper covers the monotherapy dose-escalation part of the phase I ivuxolimab trial, which included N = 52 patients. The research as a whole found: On average, CD8+ T cells showed more expanded clones than CD4+ T cells after ivuxolimab. Clonal expansion of both CD4+ and CD8+ blood T cells was observed from baseline to week 6 at doses 0.1 to 3.0 mg/kg. In the 0.1-3.0 mg/kg groups, partial responders were among the patients with the lowest normalized peripheral clonal expansion, particularly in CD8+ T cells. Low levels of normalized T-cell clonal expansion were also seen in some patients who did not respond. The antigen specificity of the clonally expanded peripheral T cells was not determined.

On this clone: This clone's antigen is unknown. Per-base qualities were not stored, and no clone one base away is much larger.

Patients with a history of autoimmune disease or receiving systemic immunosuppression were excluded from the trial. Peripheral blood for TCR sequencing was collected from all dose cohorts at baseline, on cycle 4 day 1, and on cycle 7 day 1. The samples were drawn from a first-in-human, open-label, multicenter phase I dose-escalation trial of ivuxolimab. The trial enrolled adults with locally advanced or metastatic head and neck squamous cell, hepatocellular, melanoma or renal cell carcinoma. Before TCR sequencing, CD4+ T cells and CD8+ T cells from peripheral blood were sorted into separate populations. For sequencing of the TCRbeta CDR3 region, genomic DNA was extracted from the sorted cells. TCRbeta CDR3 regions were sequenced using the immunoSEQ Assay. The source is immuneACCESS, and TCRdb retained only in-frame sequences with V and J called. Part of the clones is not carried over; for the studies checked, unresolved V genes explain less than half of this, and the remainder is unexplained. For this sample the table gives around 79,000 clones, of which around nine tenths were detected only once. Clones ranked in the top ten supply 0.6% to 0.75% of the sample.

For CDR1 and CDR2, the germline V gene (reference sequence) lists LNHDA and SQIVND. V ends up 5 bases short and J 6 bases short, with an unmatched junction base count of 7. The CDR3 numbers 15 residues from cysteine through phenylalanine. The kept DNA is CDR3 alone, 45 bases in frame from the first base. The starting material was CD4+ or CD8+ T cells sorted from blood, obtained in a trial of the OX40 agonist ivuxolimab. The TCR comes from an adult with an advanced solid tumor such as melanoma, head and neck, liver or kidney cancer. The rearranged segments are TRBV19 and TRBJ2-1, with TRBD2 identical over 10 junction bases. DNA sequence: TGTGCCAGTAGTCGTCTAGCGGGAGTAGGCAATGAGCAGTTCTTC. Its amino acids are CASSRLAGVGNEQFF.